The 22 T cell receptor beta chains below come from one sample, sequenced in a study of blood T cell repertoires in COVID-19. TCRdb's table, derived via immunoSEQ multiplex PCR, lists solely in-frame clones and lacks some. The sample records 150,000 to 200,000 clones, about 80% being singletons. Input material: peripheral blood. The receptors derive from a woman at least 80 years old with acute or convalescent COVID-19.

This clone was observed once. This chain joins TRBV6-5 and TRBJ2-1, with 7 bases lining up with TRBD1. Per germline, CDR1 MNHEY and CDR2 SVGAGI. V shed 4 bases and J 4 bases; nucleotides not matched to a gene: 10. The CDR3 extends over 16 amino acids. As DNA, the CDR3 is TGTGCCAGCAGTTCGGGTCCGGGACAGATATACAATGAGCAGTTCTTC. It yields the protein CASSSGPGQIYNEQFF.

The genes are TRBV18 and TRBJ1-1; D is perhaps TRBD1 (6 bases). The V end lost 6 bases, the J end lost 2 bases, and 10 bases lay between the germline ends. The CDR3 totals 13 residues. Germline V CDR1 and CDR2: KGHSH, LQKENI. CDR3: CASSQGQNTEAFF. The CDR3 DNA sequence: TGTGCCAGCTCCCAGGGGCAAAACACTGAAGCTTTCTTT.

The chain uses TRBV7-2 and TRBJ1-6; D ambiguous. The V end was cut by 5 bases, the J end by 6 bases, with 8 bases between. CDR1 is SGHTA, CDR2 FQGNSA, per germline. The CDR3 runs to 13 residues. CDR3 sequence (DNA): TGTGCCAGCAGCCTAACGAGTAATTCACCCCTCCACTTT. It specifies CASSLTSNSPLHF.

The chain employs TRBV3-1 (or the pseudogene TRBV3-2) and TRBJ2-3; D might be TRBD1 (6 bases). In germline, CDR1 is LGHDT, CDR2 YNNKEL (reference sequence). Trimming took off 4 bases at V and 0 bases at J, with 11 bases between the two ends. The CDR3 length is 15 residues. The CDR3 sequence is CASSPQGDSTDTQYF. CDR3 DNA: TGTGCCAGCAGCCCACAGGGTGATAGCACAGATACGCAGTATTTT.

V and J are TRBV30 and TRBJ2-3; 9 nucleotides align to TRBD1. The CDR3 contains 16 residues. The V segment lost 0 bases and the J segment 1 base; nucleotides outside the gene matches: 5. CDR1 is GTSNPN, CDR2 SVGIG, per germline (reference sequence). CDR3 nucleotides: TGTGCCTGGAGTGTACGGAGGACAGGGGGCACAGATACGCAGTATTTT. This gives the protein CAWSVRRTGGTDTQYF.

This chain joins TRBV29-1 and TRBJ2-7, with 11 bases aligning to TRBD1. Per germline, CDR1 SQVTM and CDR2 ANQGSEA. Trimming removed 7 bases from V and 4 bases from J; junction bases left unmatched: 6. The CDR3 is 13 amino acids. The CDR3: CSAGDRGGYEQYF. The CDR3, as DNA: TGCAGCGCCGGGGACAGGGGGGGGTACGAGCAGTACTTC.

V and J are TRBV9 and TRBJ1-2; 7 nucleotides match TRBD1. This CDR3 contains 15 residues. The J segment lost 8 bases and the V segment lost 1 base, leaving 11 bases of the junction unmatched. Germline V lookup: CDR1 SGDLS, CDR2 YYNGEE. The CDR3 sequence is CASSVRPQGDGGYTF. CDR3 sequence (DNA): TGTGCCAGCAGCGTAAGACCTCAGGGGGATGGAGGCTACACCTTC. The entire variable domain, with the rest obtained from reference TRBV9 and TRBJ1-2, is as follows: DSGVTQTPKHLITATGQRVTLRCSPRSGDLSVYWYQQSLDQGLQFLIQYYNGEERAKGNILERFSAQQFPDLHSELNLSSLELGDSALYFCASSVRPQGDGGYTFGSGTRLTVV.

The rearrangement joins TRBV5-4 to TRBJ1-2; D is perhaps TRBD1 (6 bases). V lost 3 bases to trimming and J lost 5 bases, with 17 bases between them. The germline gives CDR1 SGHNT, CDR2 YYREEE (reference sequence). The CDR3 extends over 15 amino acids. The CDR3 nucleotides read TGTGCCAGCAGCTCAGGACAGTTACCCGGATATGGCTACACCTTC. Its protein product is CASSSGQLPGYGYTF.

The chain is built from TRBV5-6 and TRBJ2-2, with 9 bases that match TRBD1. Germline V gives CDR1 SGHDT, CDR2 YYEEEE. This CDR3 region has 16 residues. The V and J ends lost 4 bases and 1 base, in that order; junction bases with no gene match: 5. This CDR3 is CASSRWGQGNTGELFF. Written as DNA, the CDR3 is TGTGCCAGCAGCCGTTGGGGACAGGGGAACACCGGGGAGCTGTTTTTT.

The chain recombines TRBV7-9 with TRBJ1-1, with 12 bases aligning to TRBD1. CDR1 is SEHNR, CDR2 FQNEAQ, per germline (reference sequence). CDR3 length equals 16 residues. V lost 1 base to trimming and J lost 5 bases; unmatched junction nucleotides: 5. CDR3 in DNA: TGTGCCAGCAGCTTAGGGGACAGGGGGCGCGGGACTGAAGCTTTCTTT. It is translated as CASSLGDRGRGTEAFF. The full variable domain, with the rest looked up from reference TRBV7-9 and TRBJ1-1, is DTGVSQNPRHKITKRGQNVTFRCDPISEHNRLYWYRQTLGQGPEFLTYFQNEAQLEKSRLLSDRFSAERPKGSFSTLEIQRTEQGDSAMYLCASSLGDRGRGTEAFFGQGTRLTVV.

CDR3 residues: CASSSVGGEETQYF. The DNA for the CDR3 is TGTGCCAGCAGCTCCGTTGGGGGCGAAGAGACCCAGTACTTC. This chain joins TRBV3-1 (or the pseudogene TRBV3-2) and TRBJ2-5; possibly TRBD1 for D (6 bases). V dropped 5 bases and J dropped 3 bases, with 13 bases sitting between them. CDR1 is LGHDT and CDR2 is YNNKEL in the germline V gene (reference sequence). The CDR3 spans 14 residues.

The V gene is TRBV11-1, the J gene TRBJ2-1, with a possible D match to TRBD1 (5 bases). CDR1 is SGHAT, CDR2 FQDESV, per germline (reference sequence). Trimming removed 1 base from V and 4 bases from J, with 5 bases in between. The CDR3 is 13 amino acids. Here the CDR3 reads CASSLEGYNEQFF. In DNA, the CDR3 is TGTGCCAGCAGCTTAGAGGGGTACAATGAGCAGTTCTTC.

The chain has TRBV7-2 and TRBJ2-2; D not certain. There are 14 residues in the CDR3. V gave up 5 bases and J gave up 6 bases, with 13 bases separating them. CDR1 and CDR2 (germline): SGHTA, FQGNSA. This CDR3 reads CASSLSGVAGELFF. The CDR3, as DNA: TGTGCCAGCAGCCTGTCAGGTGTCGCCGGGGAGCTGTTTTTT.

The V call is TRBV11-2, the J call TRBJ2-1, with 11 positions matching TRBD2. The CDR3 covers 16 residues. The J segment lost 8 bases and the V segment lost 1 base, leaving 7 bases of the junction unmatched. Germline values: CDR1 SGHAT, CDR2 FQNNGV. This CDR3 is CASSLGLAGFRDEQFF. CDR3 nucleotide sequence: TGTGCCAGCAGCTTAGGACTAGCGGGATTTAGGGATGAGCAGTTCTTC.

The chain employs TRBV19 and TRBJ1-2; TRBD1 agrees at 8 bases. J was trimmed by 8 bases and V by 3 bases; bases with no gene match: 8. Per germline, CDR1 LNHDA and CDR2 SQIVND (reference sequence). The CDR3 has 14 residues. The CDR3 coding sequence is TGTGCCAGTAGTATTCAGAGGACAGGGAACGGCTACACCTTC. Protein: CASSIQRTGNGYTF.

This clone was counted once. V is TRBV7-9 and J is TRBJ1-3; TRBD1 matches at 7 bases. J was trimmed by 3 bases and V by 10 bases; bases with no gene match: 3. The CDR3 sequence is 12 residues long. The germline CDR1 and CDR2 sequences are SEHNR and FQNEAQ (reference sequence). The CDR3 coding sequence is TGTGCCATTACAGGGGTTGGAAACACCATATATTTT. Its translation: CAITGVGNTIYF.

The rearrangement joins TRBV28 to TRBJ2-3; TRBD1 matches at 8 bases. The V segment lost 3 bases and the J segment 8 bases; nucleotides outside the gene matches: 10. Germline V CDR1 and CDR2: MDHEN, SYDVKM. The CDR3 is 15 residues long. The CDR3 here is CASSFRDRPRGTQYF. CDR3 coding DNA: TGTGCCAGCAGTTTCCGGGACAGGCCCCGTGGTACGCAGTATTTT.

The gene calls are TRBV28 and TRBJ2-1; 8 bases align to TRBD1. This CDR3 is built from 16 residues. V shed 5 bases, J shed 8 bases, and the junction held 14 bases outside the gene matches. Looked up from germline, CDR1 is MDHEN and CDR2 is SYDVKM. CDR3: CASSVLDRVRNYEQFF. Here the CDR3 DNA reads TGTGCCAGCAGTGTACTGGACAGGGTTCGTAACTATGAGCAGTTCTTC.

This clone is a singleton in its sample. The rearrangement joins TRBV6-6 to TRBJ2-3; 7 nucleotides match TRBD1. CDR3 length: 15 residues. Germline assignment: CDR1 MNHNY and CDR2 SVGAGI (reference sequence). With V trimmed by 8 bases and J by 0 bases, 8 bases remained unmatched. The CDR3 DNA sequence: TGTGCCAGCGATCGACAGGGCCAGAGCACAGATACGCAGTATTTT. Translation: CASDRQGQSTDTQYF.

The chain employs TRBV29-1 and TRBJ1-2, with 9 bases aligning to TRBD1. CDR1 SQVTM and CDR2 ANQGSEA come from the germline V gene. With V trimmed by 4 bases and J by 4 bases, 4 bases remained unmatched. The CDR3 extends over 13 amino acids. Here the CDR3 DNA reads TGCAGCGTTGGGGGGGGACAGGGCTATGGCTACACCTTC. It codes for CSVGGGQGYGYTF.

With regard to this clone: Relative to the germline gene, one junction end is altered; a read error may explain this. Different DNA sequences within this sample yield the same CDR3. The J gene is TRBJ2-7, the V gene TRBV7-9, with a weak D call TRBD2 (6 bases). Germline V gives CDR1 SEHNR, CDR2 FQNEAQ (reference sequence). This CDR3 comprises 17 residues. The CDR3 is CASSSREQSFGLYEQYF. The CDR3, as DNA: TGTGCCAGTAGCTCCCGGGAGCAGAGCTTCGGACTCTACGAGCAGTACTTC.

The CDR3 sequence: CASSQVHGGGGYTF. The CDR3 nucleotides are TGTGCCAGCAGCCAAGTTCATGGGGGAGGCGGCTACACCTTC. V gene TRBV3-1 (or the pseudogene TRBV3-2) combines with J gene TRBJ1-2; D perhaps matches TRBD1 (5 bases). The CDR3 is made up of 14 amino acids. Germline lookup yields CDR1 LGHDT and CDR2 YNNKEL (reference sequence). Trimming left V 1 base short and J 8 bases short, with 14 bases between.